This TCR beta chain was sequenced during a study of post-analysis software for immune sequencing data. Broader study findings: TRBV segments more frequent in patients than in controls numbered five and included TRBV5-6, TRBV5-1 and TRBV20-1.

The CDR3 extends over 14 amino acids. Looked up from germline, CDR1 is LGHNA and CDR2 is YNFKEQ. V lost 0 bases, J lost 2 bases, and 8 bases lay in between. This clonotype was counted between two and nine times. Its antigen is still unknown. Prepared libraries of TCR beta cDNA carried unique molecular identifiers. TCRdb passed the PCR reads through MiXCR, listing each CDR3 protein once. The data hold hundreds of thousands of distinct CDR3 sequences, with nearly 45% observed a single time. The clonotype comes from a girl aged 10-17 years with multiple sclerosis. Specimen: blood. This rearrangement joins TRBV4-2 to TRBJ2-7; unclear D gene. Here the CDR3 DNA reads TGTGCCAGCAGCCAAGAGTTTGGAACCTACGAGCAGTACTTC. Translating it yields CASSQEFGTYEQYF.